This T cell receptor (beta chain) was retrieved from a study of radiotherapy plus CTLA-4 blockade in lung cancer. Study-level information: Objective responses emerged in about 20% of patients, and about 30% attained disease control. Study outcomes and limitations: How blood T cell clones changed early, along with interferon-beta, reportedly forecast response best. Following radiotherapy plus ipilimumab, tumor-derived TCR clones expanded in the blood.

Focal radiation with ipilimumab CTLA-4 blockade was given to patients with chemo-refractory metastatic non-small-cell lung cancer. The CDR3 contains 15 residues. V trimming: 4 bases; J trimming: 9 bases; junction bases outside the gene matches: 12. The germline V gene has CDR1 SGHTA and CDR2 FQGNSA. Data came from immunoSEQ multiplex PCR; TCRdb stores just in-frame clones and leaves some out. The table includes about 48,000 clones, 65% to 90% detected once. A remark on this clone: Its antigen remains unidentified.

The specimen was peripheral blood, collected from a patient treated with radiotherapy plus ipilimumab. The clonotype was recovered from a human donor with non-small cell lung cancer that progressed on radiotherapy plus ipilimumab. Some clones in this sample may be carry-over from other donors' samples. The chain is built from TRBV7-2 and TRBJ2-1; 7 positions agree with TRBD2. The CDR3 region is CASSYSGTRMREQFF. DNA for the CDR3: TGTGCCAGCAGCTACAGCGGGACCCGAATGCGTGAGCAGTTCTTC. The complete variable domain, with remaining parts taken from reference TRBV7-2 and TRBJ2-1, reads GAGVSQSPSNKVTEKGKDVELRCDPISGHTALYWYRQSLGQGLEFLIYFQGNSAPDKSGLPSDRFSAERTGGSVSTLTIQRTQQEDSAVYLCASSYSGTRMREQFFGPGTRLTVL.